Sequencing of this T cell receptor (beta chain) was carried out in a study of shared clonotypes between healthy human individuals. Findings and limits, study-wide: Estimated richness was generally greater in naive than memory subsets. The study sampled only blood, and tissue repertoires likely differ. Clonotypes not shared had lower generation probabilities than those common to all four donors.

This CDR3 is built from 14 residues. Per the germline V gene, CDR1 is SGHTS and CDR2 is YDEGEE. V was cut by 3 bases and J by 0 bases, with 10 bases left in between. Comments on this clone: Its antigen is not identified.

At a deep level, the assay was run. Produced via immunoSEQ multiplex PCR; TCRdb's table is partial and in-frame only. The profile covers over a million clones, with about 76% appearing a single time and about 1.4% taken by the ten largest. Sample: memory CD4+ T cells sorted from blood. This sample's subset: CD45RA-negative fraction. The origin of this receptor is a man younger than 35 in good health. J is TRBJ2-7 and V is TRBV5-8; tentative D call: TRBD2 (6 bases). The CDR3 reads CASSSRLVSYEQYF. The DNA of the CDR3 is TGTGCCAGCAGCTCGCGACTAGTCTCCTACGAGCAGTACTTC. Complete variable domain (other parts from reference TRBV5-8 and TRBJ2-7): EAGVTQSPTHLIKTRGQQATLRCSPISGHTSVYWYQQALGLGLQFLLWYDEGEERNRGNFPPRFSGRQFPNYSSELNVNALELEDSALYLCASSSRLVSYEQYFGPGTRLTVT.